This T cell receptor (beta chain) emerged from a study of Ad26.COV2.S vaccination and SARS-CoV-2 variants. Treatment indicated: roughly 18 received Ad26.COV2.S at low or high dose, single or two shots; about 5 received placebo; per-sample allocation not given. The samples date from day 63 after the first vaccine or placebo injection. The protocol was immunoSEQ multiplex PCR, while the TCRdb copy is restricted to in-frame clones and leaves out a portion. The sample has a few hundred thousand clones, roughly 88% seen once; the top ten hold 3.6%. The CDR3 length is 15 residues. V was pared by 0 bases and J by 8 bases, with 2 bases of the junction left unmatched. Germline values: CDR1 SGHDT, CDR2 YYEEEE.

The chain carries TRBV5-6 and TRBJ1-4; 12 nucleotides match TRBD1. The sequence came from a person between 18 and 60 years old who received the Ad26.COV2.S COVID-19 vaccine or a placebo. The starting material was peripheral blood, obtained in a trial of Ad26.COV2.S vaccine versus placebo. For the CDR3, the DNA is TGTGCCAGCAGCTTGGCCGGGACAGGGGGCGAAAAACTGTTTTTT. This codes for CASSLAGTGGEKLFF.